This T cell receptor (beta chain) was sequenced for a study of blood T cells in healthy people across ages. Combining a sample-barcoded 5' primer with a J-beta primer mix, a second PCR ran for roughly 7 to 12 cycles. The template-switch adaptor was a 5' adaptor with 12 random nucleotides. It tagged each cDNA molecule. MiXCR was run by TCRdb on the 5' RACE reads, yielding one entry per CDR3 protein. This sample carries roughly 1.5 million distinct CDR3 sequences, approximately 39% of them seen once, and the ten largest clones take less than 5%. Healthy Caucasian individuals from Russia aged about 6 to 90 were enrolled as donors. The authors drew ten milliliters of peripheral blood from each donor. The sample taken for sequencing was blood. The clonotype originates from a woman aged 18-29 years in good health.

The CDR3 region is CAISESTPGGSDTQYF. CDR3 nucleotides: TGTGCCATCAGTGAGTCGACCCCGGGGGGCTCAGATACGCAGTATTTT. This rearrangement joins TRBV10-3 to TRBJ2-3; maybe TRBD2 (7 bases). Germline values: CDR1 ENHRY, CDR2 SYGVKD. The ends were cut back, 0 bases at V and 4 bases at J, with 14 bases in the middle. CDR3 size: 16 residues.